This T cell receptor beta chain is drawn from a study of identical twins. Whole-study findings and limits: Analyses of zero insertions could, in part, be confounded by invariant MAIT and iNKT cells.

This clonotype was recorded at least ten times. The antigen is unknown. Per the germline V gene, CDR1 is DFQATT and CDR2 is SNEGSKA (reference sequence). Deletions cut 6 bases from V and 7 bases from J, with 25 bases between. CDR3 length: 16 amino acids. After template switching added a universal primer site, the resulting cDNA carried unique molecular identifiers. TCRdb redid the calling of the 5' RACE reads with MiXCR, one entry per CDR3 protein. The profile covers fewer than 550,000 distinct CDR3 sequences, with roughly an eighth appearing a single time and approximately 1% taken by the ten largest. These data also formed part of another study, on yellow fever vaccine responses in identical twins. That publication notes: Twins' vaccine T cell responses were reported to seem partly convergent and partly personalized.

The clonotype comes from a woman aged 18-29 years in good health. The sequenced material came from CD4+ T cells sorted from blood. This sequence joins TRBV20-1 and TRBJ2-1; tentative D call: TRBD2 (6 bases). The CDR3 DNA reads as TGCAGTGCCCGACATCCGGGACTTACCTTGGGTAATGAGCAGTTCTTC. Its translation is CSARHPGLTLGNEQFF.